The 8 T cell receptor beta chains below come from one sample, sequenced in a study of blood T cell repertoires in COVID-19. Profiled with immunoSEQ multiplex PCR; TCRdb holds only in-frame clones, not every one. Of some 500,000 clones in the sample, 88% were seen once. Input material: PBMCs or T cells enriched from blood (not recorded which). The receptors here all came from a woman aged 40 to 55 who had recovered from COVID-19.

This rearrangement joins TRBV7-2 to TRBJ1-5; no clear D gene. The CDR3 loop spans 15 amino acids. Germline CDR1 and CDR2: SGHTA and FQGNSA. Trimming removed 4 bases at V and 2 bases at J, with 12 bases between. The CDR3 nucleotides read TGTGCCAGCAGCTCACAAAGCGGGGGCAATCAGCCCCAGCATTTT. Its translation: CASSSQSGGNQPQHF.

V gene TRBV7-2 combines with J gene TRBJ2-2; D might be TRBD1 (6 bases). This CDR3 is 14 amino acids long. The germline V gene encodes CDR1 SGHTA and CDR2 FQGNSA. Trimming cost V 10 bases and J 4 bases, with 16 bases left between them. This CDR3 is CATRTATFTGELFF. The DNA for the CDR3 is TGTGCCACCCGGACAGCGACCTTCACCGGGGAGCTGTTTTTT.

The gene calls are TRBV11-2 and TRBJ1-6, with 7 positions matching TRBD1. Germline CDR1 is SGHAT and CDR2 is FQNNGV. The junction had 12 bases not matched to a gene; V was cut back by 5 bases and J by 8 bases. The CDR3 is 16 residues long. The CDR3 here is CASSVGTEGHHSPLHF. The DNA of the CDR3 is TGTGCCAGCAGCGTAGGGACAGAAGGTCATCATTCACCCCTCCACTTT.

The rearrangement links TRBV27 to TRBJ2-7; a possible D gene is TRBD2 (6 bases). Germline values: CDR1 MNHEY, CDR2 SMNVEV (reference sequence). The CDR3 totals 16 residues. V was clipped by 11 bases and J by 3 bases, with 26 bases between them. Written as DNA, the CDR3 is TGTGCCGCCGCGAAAGGGACTTCTCATAATATCTACGAGCAGTACTTC. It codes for CAAAKGTSHNIYEQYF.

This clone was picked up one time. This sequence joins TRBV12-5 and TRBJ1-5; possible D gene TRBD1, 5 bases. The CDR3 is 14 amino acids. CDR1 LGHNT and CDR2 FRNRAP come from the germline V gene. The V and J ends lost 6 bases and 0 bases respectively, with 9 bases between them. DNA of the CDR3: TGTGCTAGTGGCCTACAGGATAGCAATCAGCCCCAGCATTTT. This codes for CASGLQDSNQPQHF.

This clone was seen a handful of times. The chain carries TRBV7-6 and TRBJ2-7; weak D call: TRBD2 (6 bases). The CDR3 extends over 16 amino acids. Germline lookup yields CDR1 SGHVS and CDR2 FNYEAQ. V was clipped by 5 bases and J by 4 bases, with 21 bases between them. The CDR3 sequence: CASSVAGTPIVYEQYF. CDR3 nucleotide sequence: TGTGCCAGCAGCGTCGCCGGGACTCCGATTGTTTACGAGCAGTACTTC. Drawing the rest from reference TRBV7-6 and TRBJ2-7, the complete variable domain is GAGVSQSPRYKVTKRGQDVALRCDPISGHVSLYWYRQALGQGPEFLTYFNYEAQQDKSGLPNDRFSAERPEGSISTLTIQRTEQRDSAMYRCASSVAGTPIVYEQYFGPGTRLTVT.

The CDR3 region is CAWSPQTDGTEAFF. Here the CDR3 DNA reads TGTGCCTGGAGTCCTCAGACAGATGGCACTGAAGCTTTCTTT. The chain employs TRBV30 and TRBJ1-1, with D tentatively TRBD1 (5 bases). This CDR3 is built from 14 residues. Germline CDR1 and CDR2: GTSNPN and SVGIG (reference sequence). V lost 2 bases and J lost 4, with 14 bases in between.

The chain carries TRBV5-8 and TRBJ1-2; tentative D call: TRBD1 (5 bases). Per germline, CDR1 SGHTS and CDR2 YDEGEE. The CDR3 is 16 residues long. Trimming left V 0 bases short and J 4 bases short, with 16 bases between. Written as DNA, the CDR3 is TGTGCCAGCAGCTTGGTTGGAGGGGACTCCTCCTATGGCTACACCTTC. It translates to CASSLVGGDSSYGYTF.